This T cell receptor beta chain was recorded in a study of T-cell reconstitution after alpha-beta-depleted transplantation in children. As it was prepared, the TCRbeta library received unique molecular identifiers. TCRdb passed the PCR reads through MiXCR, listing each CDR3 protein once. The sample shows 490,000 or so distinct CDR3 sequences, under 15% of them seen only once. The CDR3 consists of 15 residues. Germline CDR1 and CDR2: SNHLY and FYNNEI. Trimming removed 6 bases from V and 2 bases from J; junction bases left unmatched: 9. This clonotype was seen repeatedly, ten times or more. Sequencing was performed on PBMCs from the stem cell graft donor, taken from the stem cell graft. The chain carries TRBV2 and TRBJ2-7; TRBD1 aligns across 8 bases. This TCR was recovered from a human donor who donated a stem cell graft to a child with combined immunodeficiency. The CDR3 here is CASRGDRGATYEQYF. CDR3 in DNA: TGTGCCAGCAGGGGAGACAGGGGAGCCACCTACGAGCAGTACTTC.